One and the same sample provided the 29 T cell receptor beta chains below, sequenced in a study of blood T cell repertoires in COVID-19. Repertoires were generated with immunoSEQ multiplex PCR, while TCRdb's copy carries only in-frame clones and drops some. The table records some 390,000 clones, roughly nine tenths of them present only once. Sequencing used PBMCs or T cells enriched from blood (not recorded which). The origin of the receptors is a woman in her twenties or thirties who had recovered from COVID-19.

V is TRBV25-1 and J is TRBJ2-1; maybe TRBD1 (5 bases). V lost 8 bases, J lost 5 bases, and 22 bases lay in between. The CDR3 extends over 16 amino acids. Germline CDR1 MGHDK, CDR2 SYGVNS. CDR3 amino acids: CASGPLGQGGNNEQFF. CDR3 DNA: TGTGCCAGCGGCCCCCTCGGGCAGGGTGGTAACAATGAGCAGTTCTTC.

Here the CDR3 DNA reads TGTGCCAGCAGCCAAGTTTGGGCAGGTCGCTACAATGAGCAGTTCTTC. This encodes CASSQVWAGRYNEQFF. This chain joins TRBV3-1 (or the pseudogene TRBV3-2) and TRBJ2-1; no firm D call. V was pared by 1 base and J by 3 bases, with 13 bases between. The CDR3 runs 16 residues. Germline values: CDR1 LGHDT, CDR2 YNNKEL (reference sequence).

The V call is TRBV28, the J call TRBJ1-5; no definite D call. This CDR3 spans 16 amino acids. The V gene's germline CDR1 is MDHEN and CDR2 SYDVKM. Trimming took 4 bases from V and 5 from J, leaving 18 bases between them. The CDR3 coding sequence is TGTGCCAGCAGTTCCTGGTGGGAGGGTGGGGATCAGCCCCAGCATTTT. Translated: CASSSWWEGGDQPQHF.

This clone appeared a few times. The rearrangement links TRBV3-1 (or the pseudogene TRBV3-2) to TRBJ1-2; 10 positions match TRBD1. The ends lost 4 bases at V and 7 bases at J; junction bases unmatched: 6. Germline V gene sequence: CDR1 LGHDT, CDR2 YNNKEL (reference sequence). The CDR3 loop spans 14 amino acids. CDR3 sequence: CASSPDRGRVGYTF. CDR3 sequence (DNA): TGTGCCAGCAGCCCAGACAGGGGGCGCGTTGGCTACACCTTC.

This chain joins TRBV19 and TRBJ2-1; 7 positions match TRBD2. V was pared by 4 bases and J by 2 bases, with 8 bases of the junction left unmatched. This CDR3 has 16 residues. CDR1 LNHDA and CDR2 SQIVND come from the germline V gene (reference sequence). This CDR3 is CASSTTSSGTYNEQFF. The CDR3 region has the DNA TGTGCCAGTAGTACGACATCTAGCGGTACCTACAATGAGCAGTTCTTC.

V and J are TRBV7-3 and TRBJ1-2, with D tentatively TRBD1 (6 bases). The CDR3 is 14 residues long. Germline V gene sequence: CDR1 SGHTA, CDR2 FQGTGA. Trimming shortened V by 5 bases and J by 4 bases, and 14 bases separated the two germline ends. The CDR3 region has the DNA TGTGCCAGCAGCCCGGACAGTGCAAGCTATGGCTACACCTTC. It is translated as CASSPDSASYGYTF.

V usage is TRBV24-1 and J usage is TRBJ2-3, with TRBD1 matching over 7 bases. The CDR3 is 14 residues long. V lost 5 bases, J lost 2 bases, and 3 bases stayed unmatched. The germline V gene encodes CDR1 KGHDR and CDR2 SFDVKD. CDR3 nucleotide sequence: TGTGCCACCAGTGGTGGACAGGCCACAGATACGCAGTATTTT. This sequence encodes CATSGGQATDTQYF.

V gene TRBV7-9 combines with J gene TRBJ1-6; 10 bases align to TRBD1. The ends lost 0 bases at V and 10 bases at J; junction bases unmatched: 3. Germline-derived CDR1 and CDR2 are SEHNR and FQNEAQ (reference sequence). There are 15 residues in the CDR3. The CDR3 loop reads CASSLATGGRSPLHF. Here the CDR3 DNA reads TGTGCCAGCAGCTTAGCGACAGGGGGCAGGTCACCCCTCCACTTT.

Only one count was recorded for this clone. This rearrangement joins TRBV19 to TRBJ1-4, with D uncertain. This CDR3 is built from 13 residues. CDR1 LNHDA and CDR2 SQIVND come from the germline V gene (reference sequence). V was pared by 3 bases and J by 4 bases, with 6 bases between. The CDR3 loop reads CASSMARNEKLFF. The DNA for the CDR3 is TGTGCCAGTAGTATGGCCCGTAATGAAAAACTGTTTTTT. The full variable domain, completed using reference TRBV19 and TRBJ1-4, is DGGITQSPKYLFRKEGQNVTLSCEQNLNHDAMYWYRQDPGQGLRLIYYSQIVNDFQKGDIAEGYSVSREKKESFPLTVTSAQKNPTAFYLCASSMARNEKLFFGSGTQLSVL.

The J gene is TRBJ1-2, the V gene TRBV6-5, with a weak D call TRBD1 (6 bases). The CDR3 is made up of 13 amino acids. Germline V CDR1 and CDR2: MNHEY, SVGAGI. Trimming removed 6 bases from V and 2 bases from J, with 10 bases in between. The CDR3 bases are TGTGCCAGCAGACCCGGACAGAACTATGGCTACACCTTC. Translation: CASRPGQNYGYTF.

This chain connects TRBV10-3 to TRBJ2-1, with a possible D match to TRBD2 (6 bases). CDR1 and CDR2 from the germline V gene are ENHRY and SYGVKD. V lost 1 base and J lost 0, with 7 bases in between. The CDR3 covers 15 residues. CDR3 DNA sequence: TGTGCCATCAGTGAGTTCGGGAGCTCCTACAATGAGCAGTTCTTC. This gives the protein CAISEFGSSYNEQFF.

The V gene is TRBV30, the J gene TRBJ1-6; D is unresolved. The CDR3 extends over 15 amino acids. Trimming pared 0 bases from V and 11 bases from J, leaving 17 bases between. Germline assignment: CDR1 GTSNPN and CDR2 SVGIG (reference sequence). The CDR3 nucleotides read TGTGCCTGGAGTGTACGACTGGCCAACGATGCACCCCTCCACTTT. The encoded protein is CAWSVRLANDAPLHF.

This chain connects TRBV2 to TRBJ1-1; D is unclear. Trimming took off 6 bases at V and 1 base at J, with 12 bases between the two ends. The CDR3 extends over 14 amino acids. CDR1 and CDR2 from the germline V gene are SNHLY and FYNNEI. CDR3 DNA: TGTGCCAGCAGAGATTTACGGGGGAACACTGAAGCTTTCTTT. Translating gives CASRDLRGNTEAFF.

The chain is built from TRBV9 and TRBJ2-5, with D possibly TRBD2 on 5 matching bases. Trimming took off 2 bases at V and 5 bases at J, with 16 bases between the two ends. The germline V gene has CDR1 SGDLS and CDR2 YYNGEE. The CDR3 runs 15 residues. In DNA, the CDR3 is TGTGCCAGCAGCGTCTCCCTTGGGCCGGGGGAGACCCAGTACTTC. Translation gives CASSVSLGPGETQYF.

This clone occurred once. The CDR3 sequence: CASSSGDRLNTEAFF. DNA of the CDR3: TGTGCCAGCAGCTCGGGGGACCGACTGAACACTGAAGCTTTCTTT. V and J are TRBV5-4 and TRBJ1-1, with a tentative D call TRBD1 (5 bases). Trimming left V 3 bases short and J 0 bases short, with 12 bases between. The CDR3 contains 15 residues. Looked up from germline, CDR1 is SGHNT and CDR2 is YYREEE (reference sequence). Using reference TRBV5-4 and TRBJ1-1 for the parts outside the CDR3, the full variable domain is ETGVTQSPTHLIKTRGQQVTLRCSSQSGHNTVSWYQQALGQGPQFIFQYYREEENGRGNFPPRFSGLQFPNYSSELNVNALELDDSALYLCASSSGDRLNTEAFFGQGTRLTVV.

CDR3: CASSPNGQPNSPLHF. The CDR3 DNA is TGTGCCAGCAGCCCAAATGGACAGCCTAATTCACCCCTCCACTTT. J is TRBJ1-6 and V is TRBV7-2, with a tentative D call TRBD1 (6 bases). The CDR3 is 15 residues long. Per the germline V gene, CDR1 is SGHTA and CDR2 is FQGNSA. V was clipped by 5 bases and J by 6 bases, with 14 bases between them.

The chain combines TRBV28 with TRBJ2-4, with 8 bases identical to TRBD1. Germline V gene data show CDR1 as MDHEN and CDR2 as SYDVKM. The junction had 18 bases not matched to a gene; V was cut back by 4 bases and J by 1 base. This CDR3 comprises 20 residues. For the CDR3, the DNA is TGTGCCAGCAGTTACGGGCTCGCGGGCAGGGGGCGCTTCGCCAAAAACATTCAGTACTTC. Translation gives CASSYGLAGRGRFAKNIQYF.

The V gene is TRBV4-1, the J gene TRBJ2-7; TRBD2 matches at 8 bases. With 0 bases clipped from V and 3 bases from J, the junction kept 7 bases outside the gene matches. The CDR3 covers 16 residues. CDR1 and CDR2 (germline): MGHRA, YSYEKL. The CDR3 loop is CASSQDRSGGYYEQYF. CDR3 bases: TGCGCCAGCAGCCAAGATAGGAGCGGGGGATACTACGAGCAGTACTTC.

This clone was detected only once. The V and J genes are TRBV5-5 and TRBJ1-1, with D unclear. The CDR3 sequence is 14 residues long. Germline CDR1 SGHKS, CDR2 YYEKEE (reference sequence). Trimming left V 5 bases short and J 6 bases short, with 17 bases between. CDR3 DNA sequence: TGTGCCAGCAGGCCGGTAGGAGGGCTGCCTGAAGCTTTCTTT. This encodes CASRPVGGLPEAFF.

The V gene is TRBV3-1 (or the pseudogene TRBV3-2), the J gene TRBJ2-7; D unresolved. CDR3 length: 13 residues. V lost 4 bases and J lost 0, with 7 bases in between. Germline CDR1 and CDR2: LGHDT and YNNKEL (reference sequence). CDR3: CASSPQNSYEQYF. CDR3 sequence (DNA): TGTGCCAGCAGCCCTCAGAACTCCTACGAGCAGTACTTC.

The gene calls are TRBV15 and TRBJ1-4; the match to TRBD1 covers 8 bases. V was pared by 3 bases and J by 6 bases, with 6 bases of the junction left unmatched. Germline loops: CDR1 LNHNV, CDR2 YYDKDF (reference sequence). CDR3 length: 15 residues. DNA of the CDR3: TGTGCCACCAGCAGGTCCCCAGGGGGCGATGAAAAACTGTTTTTT. Translating it yields CATSRSPGGDEKLFF.

The chain carries TRBV13 and TRBJ2-7; possibly TRBD1 for D (6 bases). Trimming cost V 5 bases and J 2 bases, with 13 bases left between them. Germline CDR1 reads PRHDT; CDR2 reads FYEKMQ (reference sequence). The CDR3 has 14 residues. The CDR3 loop is CASSGDTGAYEQYF. The CDR3 DNA sequence: TGTGCCAGCAGCGGGGACACAGGAGCCTACGAGCAGTACTTC.

The chain joins TRBV28 to TRBJ1-1; D possibly corresponds to TRBD1 (5 bases). This CDR3 comprises 14 residues. V was pared by 6 bases and J by 4 bases, with 15 bases between. CDR1 is MDHEN, CDR2 SYDVKM, per germline. The CDR3 coding sequence is TGTGCCAGCAGGGCCCAGGGTAAGGTCACTGAAGCTTTCTTT. Amino acid sequence: CASRAQGKVTEAFF.

V gene TRBV7-6 combines with J gene TRBJ2-7; D remains ambiguous. This CDR3 has 14 residues. The germline CDR1 and CDR2 sequences are SGHVS and FNYEAQ. Deletions cut 2 bases from V and 6 bases from J, with 14 bases between. The CDR3 spells CASSLTREDSEQYF. CDR3 DNA sequence: TGTGCCAGCAGCTTAACACGCGAGGATAGCGAGCAGTACTTC. The full variable domain, rest sourced from reference TRBV7-6 and TRBJ2-7, is GAGVSQSPRYKVTKRGQDVALRCDPISGHVSLYWYRQALGQGPEFLTYFNYEAQQDKSGLPNDRFSAERPEGSISTLTIQRTEQRDSAMYRCASSLTREDSEQYFGPGTRLTVT.

The CDR3 here is CASSPGRGLGNEQFF. The CDR3 DNA follows: TGTGCCAGTAGTCCTGGCAGGGGGCTTGGCAATGAGCAGTTCTTC. The chain uses TRBV19 and TRBJ2-1; 8 positions match TRBD1. This CDR3 is 15 amino acids long. Trimming removed 5 bases from V and 6 bases from J; junction bases left unmatched: 9. The V gene's germline CDR1 is LNHDA and CDR2 SQIVND (reference sequence).

J is TRBJ1-6 and V is TRBV10-3, with 7 bases aligning to TRBD1. Germline V lookup: CDR1 ENHRY, CDR2 SYGVKD. The CDR3 length is 17 residues. Losses at the gene ends were 4 bases for V and 0 bases for J; bases not matched to a gene: 6. The CDR3 nucleotides are TGTGCCATCAGTGGACAGGGATCGAGCTCCTATAATTCACCCCTCCACTTT. This sequence encodes CAISGQGSSSYNSPLHF.

V usage is TRBV9 and J usage is TRBJ2-7, with 8 bases fitting TRBD1. J was trimmed by 3 bases and V by 2 bases; bases with no gene match: 7. CDR1 and CDR2 (germline): SGDLS, YYNGEE. CDR3 length: 15 amino acids. This CDR3 is CASSVMDRASYEQYF. The CDR3 DNA reads as TGTGCCAGCAGCGTGATGGACAGGGCGAGCTACGAGCAGTACTTC.

V usage is TRBV10-2 and J usage is TRBJ1-1; no firm D call. This CDR3 has 17 amino acids. V lost 0 bases and J 3 bases, leaving 17 bases between the germline ends. Looked up from germline, CDR1 is WSHSY and CDR2 is SAAADI. The CDR3 here is CASSESTLEILDTEAFF. CDR3 coding DNA: TGCGCCAGCAGTGAGTCGACTTTAGAGATCCTGGACACTGAAGCTTTCTTT.

The CDR3 protein is CASTQTGVTYEQYF. Written as DNA, the CDR3 is TGTGCCAGCACCCAGACAGGGGTCACCTACGAGCAGTACTTC. The V call is TRBV6-6, the J call TRBJ2-7; TRBD1 matches at 8 bases. Losses at the gene ends were 7 bases for V and 2 bases for J; bases not matched to a gene: 7. Germline values: CDR1 MNHNY, CDR2 SVGAGI (reference sequence). The CDR3 has 14 amino acids.